Each of the 21 T cell receptor beta chains below was sequenced from the same sample in a study of blood T cell repertoires in COVID-19. Measured with immunoSEQ multiplex PCR; TCRdb has only the in-frame clones, and not every one. This sample has about 480,000 clones, with around 88% found just once. Sequenced material: peripheral blood. The source is a woman aged 45-60 years with COVID-19, enrolled during active disease.

On this clone itself: The junction departs from germline at one end; a sequencing error may be responsible. This chain links TRBV28 with TRBJ1-2; weak D call: TRBD1 (5 bases). The CDR3 spans 15 residues. CDR1 and CDR2 from the germline V gene are MDHEN and SYDVKM. CDR3 region: CASSSSPGVEKASPF. Here the CDR3 DNA reads TGTGCCAGCAGTTCCTCCCCGGGGGTCGAGAAGGCCTCCCCTTTC.

CDR3 loop: CSVPGNTGELFF. Here the CDR3 DNA reads TGCAGCGTTCCAGGAAACACCGGGGAGCTGTTTTTT. V is TRBV29-1 and J is TRBJ2-2; D unclear. This CDR3 comprises 12 residues. Germline assignment: CDR1 SQVTM and CDR2 ANQGSEA. Trimming removed 5 bases from V and 2 bases from J, with 6 bases in between.

The chain links TRBV12-5 to TRBJ1-1; the match to TRBD1 covers 11 bases. With V trimmed by 0 bases and J by 5 bases, 11 bases remained unmatched. Looked up from germline, CDR1 is LGHNT and CDR2 is FRNRAP. The CDR3 length is 18 residues. The CDR3 nucleotides read TGTGCTAGTGGTTTGGTAGTCCTCTCGGACAGGGGGCAGACTGAAGCTTTCTTT. Amino acid sequence: CASGLVVLSDRGQTEAFF.

The chain joins TRBV12-3 or TRBV12-4 to TRBJ2-1; 7 bases fit TRBD1. The CDR3 has 12 residues. V lost 6 bases, J lost 15 bases, and 11 bases stayed unmatched. Here the CDR3 reads CASSHRGGFLFF. The CDR3 nucleotides read TGTGCCAGCAGCCACAGGGGCGGCTTCTTGTTCTTC.

This chain connects TRBV27 to TRBJ2-7; 12 nucleotides line up with TRBD2. Germline assignment: CDR1 MNHEY and CDR2 SMNVEV (reference sequence). V was pared by 6 bases and J by 7 bases, with 4 bases of the junction left unmatched. The CDR3 has 13 amino acids. For the CDR3, the DNA is TGTGCCAGCAGCGTGACTAGCGGGGGAGAGCAGTACTTC. It yields the protein CASSVTSGGEQYF.

The genes are TRBV9 and TRBJ2-7, with 7 bases fitting TRBD1. Germline CDR1 and CDR2: SGDLS and YYNGEE. CDR3 length equals 15 residues. The J segment lost 2 bases and the V segment lost 4 bases, leaving 9 bases of the junction unmatched. The DNA of the CDR3 is TGTGCCAGCAGCTTCAGACAGGGTTCCCCCTACGAGCAGTACTTC. Its translation is CASSFRQGSPYEQYF.

The chain employs TRBV6-5 and TRBJ1-2; TRBD1 aligns across 8 bases. This CDR3 region has 13 residues. CDR1 and CDR2 from the germline V gene are MNHEY and SVGAGI. The J segment lost 7 bases and the V segment lost 6 bases, leaving 7 bases of the junction unmatched. Here the CDR3 DNA reads TGTGCCAGCAGAACGACAGGGGAGGGTGGCTACACCTTC. Translation gives CASRTTGEGGYTF.

This clone has just a few counts. The genes are TRBV11-2 and TRBJ2-5; 7 nucleotides align to TRBD2. Looked up from germline, CDR1 is SGHAT and CDR2 is FQNNGV. The trim removed 5 bases at V and 5 bases at J, leaving 14 bases unmatched. The CDR3 is 16 residues long. The CDR3 nucleotides read TGTGCCAGCAGCCTCAGGGCGGTAGCGGGTTCGGAGACCCAGTACTTC. The encoded protein is CASSLRAVAGSETQYF.

The chain is built from TRBV29-1 and TRBJ2-3; D call uncertain. The CDR3 runs to 14 residues. V lost 4 bases and J 2 bases, leaving 13 bases between the germline ends. The V gene's germline CDR1 is SQVTM and CDR2 ANQGSEA. Written as DNA, the CDR3 is TGCAGCGTTGTAAGCCGAGAATACACAGATACGCAGTATTTT. Amino acids: CSVVSREYTDTQYF.

A few counts support this clone. The rearrangement joins TRBV13 to TRBJ1-2, with TRBD1 matching 9 bases. V was clipped by 2 bases and J by 5 bases; unmatched bases: 6. The germline V gene has CDR1 PRHDT and CDR2 FYEKMQ (reference sequence). The CDR3 is made up of 15 amino acids. CDR3 sequence (DNA): TGTGCCAGCAGCTTAATACAGGGGGCGGAATATGGCTACACCTTC. It is translated as CASSLIQGAEYGYTF.

The chain has TRBV15 and TRBJ2-7, with 8 bases fitting TRBD1. This CDR3 spans 13 amino acids. CDR1 is LNHNV, CDR2 YYDKDF, per germline (reference sequence). After removal of 6 bases from V and 1 base from J, the junction contained 2 bases not matched to a gene. Here the CDR3 reads CATRTGGSYEQYF. In DNA, the CDR3 is TGTGCCACCAGAACAGGGGGATCCTACGAGCAGTACTTC. Complete variable domain (other parts from reference TRBV15 and TRBJ2-7): DAMVIQNPRYQVTQFGKPVTLSCSQTLNHNVMYWYQQKSSQAPKLLFHYYDKDFNNEADTPDNFQSRRPNTSFCFLDIRSPGLGDTAMYLCATRTGGSYEQYFGPGTRLTVT.

This rearrangement joins TRBV10-3 to TRBJ1-1; 10 nucleotides line up with TRBD1. Germline CDR1 and CDR2: ENHRY and SYGVKD. CDR3 size: 14 residues. The V segment lost 10 bases and the J segment 4 bases; nucleotides outside the gene matches: 9. The CDR3 DNA reads as TGTGCCACAAGGGGGACAGGGGAGGGCACTGAAGCTTTCTTT. Protein product: CATRGTGEGTEAFF.

The chain carries TRBV18 and TRBJ1-1, with 8 bases fitting TRBD1. Germline CDR1 and CDR2: KGHSH and LQKENI. After removal of 4 bases from V and 4 bases from J, the junction contained 14 bases not matched to a gene. The CDR3 loop spans 17 amino acids. The CDR3 DNA is TGTGCCAGCTCACTGTTGACAGGGGTGGGAATGACCACTGAAGCTTTCTTT. This sequence encodes CASSLLTGVGMTTEAFF. The full variable domain, its missing parts supplied by reference TRBV18 and TRBJ1-1, is NAGVMQNPRHLVRRRGQEARLRCSPMKGHSHVYWYRQLPEEGLKFMVYLQKENIIDESGMPKERFSAEFPKEGPSILRIQQVVRGDSAAYFCASSLLTGVGMTTEAFFGQGTRLTVV.

V usage is TRBV10-3 and J usage is TRBJ2-7, with 8 bases fitting TRBD1. V lost 4 bases to trimming and J lost 9 bases; unmatched junction nucleotides: 14. The CDR3 contains 15 residues. Looked up from germline, CDR1 is ENHRY and CDR2 is SYGVKD. CDR3 amino acids: CAISVPATGGLGQYF. The CDR3 nucleotides are TGTGCCATCAGTGTACCCGCTACAGGGGGTTTGGGGCAGTACTTC.

This chain uses TRBV25-1 with TRBJ1-4, with TRBD1 matching over 8 bases. In germline, CDR1 is MGHDK, CDR2 SYGVNS. The CDR3 length is 17 residues. J gave up 4 bases and V 4 bases, and 11 bases lay outside the gene matches. The CDR3 DNA follows: TGTGCCAGCAGTGGAGAAGCAGGACAGGGCAATAATGAAAAACTGTTTTTT. Amino acids: CASSGEAGQGNNEKLFF.

CDR3 nucleotide sequence: TGTGCCAGCAGCGTGGCGGGGGGTGGGACCTACGAGCAGTACTTC. The encoded protein is CASSVAGGGTYEQYF. The rearrangement uses TRBV9 and TRBJ2-7, with 8 bases matching TRBD2. V lost 2 bases, J lost 2 bases, and 6 bases stayed unmatched. Germline lookup yields CDR1 SGDLS and CDR2 YYNGEE. This CDR3 is built from 15 residues.

This clone was counted a few times. The chain carries TRBV11-3 and TRBJ2-2; TRBD1 might be the D (5 bases). The V gene lost 5 bases and the J gene lost 4 bases, with 14 bases spanning the gap. CDR1 and CDR2 (germline): SGHNT, YENEEA. The CDR3 runs to 15 residues. The CDR3 is CASSPQGGITGELFF. DNA of the CDR3: TGTGCCAGCAGCCCCCAGGGCGGAATCACCGGGGAGCTGTTTTTT.

The gene calls are TRBV6-5 and TRBJ2-7; D remains ambiguous. The CDR3 consists of 14 residues. Trimming pared 3 bases from V and 2 bases from J, leaving 11 bases between. The germline gives CDR1 MNHEY, CDR2 SVGAGI. The CDR3 reads CASSYHGAPYEQYF. Written as DNA, the CDR3 is TGTGCCAGCAGTTATCACGGAGCCCCCTACGAGCAGTACTTC.

The CDR3 spells CASRTGESNQPQHF. The CDR3 DNA is TGTGCCAGCAGGACAGGGGAGAGCAATCAGCCCCAGCATTTT. The V and J genes are TRBV28 and TRBJ1-5; 8 bases fit TRBD1. CDR3 length equals 14 residues. In germline, CDR1 is MDHEN, CDR2 SYDVKM. V trimming: 6 bases; J trimming: 1 base; junction bases outside the gene matches: 2.

The sample holds one count of this clone. V gene TRBV7-6 combines with J gene TRBJ2-3, with D tentatively TRBD2 (6 bases). Trimming pared 5 bases from V and 0 bases from J, leaving 12 bases between. The CDR3 covers 15 residues. From germline, CDR1 is SGHVS and CDR2 FNYEAQ. The CDR3 loop is CASSEYGGSTDTQYF. The CDR3 coding sequence is TGTGCCAGCAGCGAGTATGGGGGGAGCACAGATACGCAGTATTTT.

The chain links TRBV9 to TRBJ2-1; D is unresolved. The V and J ends lost 3 bases and 7 bases respectively, with 8 bases between them. The CDR3 loop spans 12 amino acids. Germline loops: CDR1 SGDLS, CDR2 YYNGEE. CDR3 region: CASSGSTNEQFF. The CDR3 region has the DNA TGTGCCAGCAGCGGCAGTACAAATGAGCAGTTCTTC.